The T cell receptor beta chain described here comes from a study of blood T cell repertoires in COVID-19. Whole-study context: Italy, Spain and the United States were the sources of the convalescent and acute COVID-19 samples. T cells, B-cell-depleted T cells, or PBMCs supplied cDNA or gDNA.

The ends lost 5 bases at V and 4 bases at J; junction bases unmatched: 6. Germline V lookup: CDR1 MDHEN, CDR2 SYDVKM. The CDR3 is 14 residues long. Per the original data handling: Quantification of nucleated cells was approximated via reference gene primer amplification. Libraries were prepared by immunoSEQ multiplex PCR; TCRdb keeps only in-frame clonotypes and omits some of them. V and J calls and clone size are copied from that table; D and trimming were computed from the DNA. In the table there are 35,000 to 45,000 clones, approximately 85% of which are singletons. V is TRBV28 and J is TRBJ2-5; 8 positions agree with TRBD2. This sequence was found in a human donor in a cohort sampled during active COVID-19. Sequenced input: peripheral blood. The CDR3 here is CASSPAGGGETQYF. The CDR3 DNA follows: TGTGCCAGCAGTCCGGCGGGAGGCGGAGAGACCCAGTACTTC.